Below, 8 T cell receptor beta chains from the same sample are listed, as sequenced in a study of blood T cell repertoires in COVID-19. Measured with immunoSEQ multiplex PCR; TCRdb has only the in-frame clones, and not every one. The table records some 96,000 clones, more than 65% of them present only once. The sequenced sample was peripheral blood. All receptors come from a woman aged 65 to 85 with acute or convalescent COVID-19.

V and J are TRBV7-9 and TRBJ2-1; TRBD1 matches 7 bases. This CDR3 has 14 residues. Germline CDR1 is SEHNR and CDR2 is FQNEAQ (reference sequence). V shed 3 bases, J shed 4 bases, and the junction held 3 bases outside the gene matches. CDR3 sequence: CASSFGTEYNEQFF. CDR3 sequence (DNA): TGTGCCAGCAGCTTCGGGACAGAATACAATGAGCAGTTCTTC.

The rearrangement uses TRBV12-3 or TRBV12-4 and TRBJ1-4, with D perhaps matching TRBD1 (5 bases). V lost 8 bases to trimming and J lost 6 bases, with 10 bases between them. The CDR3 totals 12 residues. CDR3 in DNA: TGTGCCAGCGCGGGACCCGATGAAAAACTGTTTTTT. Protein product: CASAGPDEKLFF.

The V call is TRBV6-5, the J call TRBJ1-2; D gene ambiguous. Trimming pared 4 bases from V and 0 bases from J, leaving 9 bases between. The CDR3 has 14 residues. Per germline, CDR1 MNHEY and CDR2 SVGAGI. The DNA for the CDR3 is TGTGCCAGCAGTTCCCTCGGGACTAACTATGGCTACACCTTC. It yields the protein CASSSLGTNYGYTF.

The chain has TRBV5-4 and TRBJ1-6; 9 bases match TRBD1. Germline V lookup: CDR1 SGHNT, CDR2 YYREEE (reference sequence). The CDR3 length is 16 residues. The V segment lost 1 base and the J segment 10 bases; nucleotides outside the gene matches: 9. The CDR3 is CASSLTGGGLKSPLHF. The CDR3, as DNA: TGTGCCAGCAGCTTGACAGGGGGCGGTTTGAAGTCACCCCTCCACTTT.

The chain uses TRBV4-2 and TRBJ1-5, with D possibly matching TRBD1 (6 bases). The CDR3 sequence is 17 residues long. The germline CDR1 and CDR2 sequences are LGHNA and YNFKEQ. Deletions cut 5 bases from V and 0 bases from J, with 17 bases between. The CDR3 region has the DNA TGTGCCAGCAGCGCGATGGGGGGGGCTAATAGCAATCAGCCCCAGCATTTT. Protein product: CASSAMGGANSNQPQHF.

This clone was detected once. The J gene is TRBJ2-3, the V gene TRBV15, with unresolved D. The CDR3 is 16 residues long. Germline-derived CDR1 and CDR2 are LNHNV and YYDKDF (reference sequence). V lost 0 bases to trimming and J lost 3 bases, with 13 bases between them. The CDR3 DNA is TGTGCCACCAGCAGAGATCCTGGCGGCGTTACAGATACGCAGTATTTT. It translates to CATSRDPGGVTDTQYF.

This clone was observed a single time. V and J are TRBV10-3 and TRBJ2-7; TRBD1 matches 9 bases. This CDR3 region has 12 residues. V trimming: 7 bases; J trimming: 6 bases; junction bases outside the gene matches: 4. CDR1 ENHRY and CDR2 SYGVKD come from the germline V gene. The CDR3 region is CAIKGQGGEQYV. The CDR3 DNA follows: TGTGCCATCAAGGGACAGGGCGGCGAGCAGTACGTC.

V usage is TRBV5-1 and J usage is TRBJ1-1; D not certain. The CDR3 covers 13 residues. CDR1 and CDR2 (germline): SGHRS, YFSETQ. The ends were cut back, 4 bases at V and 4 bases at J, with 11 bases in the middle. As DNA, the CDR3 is TGCGCCAGCAGCCAAGGAGGAGTCACTGAAGCTTTCTTT. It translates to CASSQGGVTEAFF. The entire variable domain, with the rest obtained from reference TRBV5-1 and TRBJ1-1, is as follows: KAGVTQTPRYLIKTRGQQVTLSCSPISGHRSVSWYQQTPGQGLQFLFEYFSETQRNKGNFPGRFSGRQFSNSRSEMNVSTLELGDSALYLCASSQGGVTEAFFGQGTRLTVV.